This record concerns one T cell receptor (beta chain) sequence. Its antigen is still unknown. The CDR3 totals 11 residues. V dropped 5 bases and J dropped 5 bases, with 9 bases sitting between them. Germline V CDR1 and CDR2: SQVTM, ANQGSEA. The data stem from a study of T cell responses to AZD1222 COVID-19 vaccine. Study-level results: Two AZD1222 administrations were followed by greater Spike-specific TCR breadth and depth. Among spike-specific TCRs, nearly half reportedly target unmutated variant regions. Clonal diversity was possibly underestimated; the donors were predominantly white British and more often female.

The data were produced by immunoSEQ multiplex PCR, yet TCRdb's version contains in-frame clones alone and is incomplete. The sample includes roughly 92,000 clones, 70% to 90% of them seen just once. This clonotype originated in an adult who received the AZD1222 COVID-19 vaccine. This material consisted of peripheral blood, taken 28 days after the second AZD1222 dose. The chain has TRBV29-1 and TRBJ1-1, with D perhaps matching TRBD1 (5 bases). CDR3 DNA sequence: TGCAGCGTTACTGGGGGAACTGAAGCTTTCTTT. Translating gives CSVTGGTEAFF.